This T cell receptor (beta chain) was recorded in a study of blood T cell repertoires in COVID-19. Study information: Sample material is recorded as cDNA or gDNA derived from T cells, B-cell-depleted T cells, or PBMCs.

CDR1 is SGDLS and CDR2 is YYNGEE in the germline V gene. The CDR3 is 14 amino acids. The V segment lost 4 bases and the J segment 4 bases; nucleotides outside the gene matches: 8. Recovered status applied to Cohort 3 donors who had two consecutive negative PCRs. It also applied to those with clearance or with symptom resolution. This table comes from immunoSEQ multiplex PCR, and its TCRdb copy is limited to in-frame clones, with some not included. Of a few hundred thousand clones in the sample, approximately 92% are singletons; the top ten hold roughly 1.1%. This clone was seen a single time. This rearrangement joins TRBV9 to TRBJ2-7; TRBD2 agrees at 7 bases. Sequencing was carried out using PBMCs or T cells enriched from blood (not recorded which). The sequence derives from a young man who had recovered from COVID-19. DNA for the CDR3: TGTGCCAGCAGCCCGTCGTGGGGAGGGTACGAGCAGTACTTC. It codes for CASSPSWGGYEQYF.